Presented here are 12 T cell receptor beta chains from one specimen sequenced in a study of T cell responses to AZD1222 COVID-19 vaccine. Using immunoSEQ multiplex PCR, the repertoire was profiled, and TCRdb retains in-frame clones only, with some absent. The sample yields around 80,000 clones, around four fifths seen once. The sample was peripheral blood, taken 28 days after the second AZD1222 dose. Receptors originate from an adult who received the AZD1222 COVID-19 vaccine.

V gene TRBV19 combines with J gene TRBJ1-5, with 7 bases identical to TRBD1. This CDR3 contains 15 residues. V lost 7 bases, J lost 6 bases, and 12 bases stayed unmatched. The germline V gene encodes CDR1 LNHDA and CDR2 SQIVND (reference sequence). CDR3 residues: CASTALGTVSQPQHF. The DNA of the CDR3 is TGTGCCAGTACCGCCCTCGGGACAGTGAGTCAGCCCCAGCATTTT.

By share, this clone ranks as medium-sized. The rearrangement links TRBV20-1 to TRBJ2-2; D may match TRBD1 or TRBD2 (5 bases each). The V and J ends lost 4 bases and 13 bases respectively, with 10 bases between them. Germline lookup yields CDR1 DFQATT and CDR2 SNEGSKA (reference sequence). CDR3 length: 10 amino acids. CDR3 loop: CSAMGVGLFF. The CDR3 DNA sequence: TGCAGTGCTATGGGGGTTGGGCTGTTTTTT.

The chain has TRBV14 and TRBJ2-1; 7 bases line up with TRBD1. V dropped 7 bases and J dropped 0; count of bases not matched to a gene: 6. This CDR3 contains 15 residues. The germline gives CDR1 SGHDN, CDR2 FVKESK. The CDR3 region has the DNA TGTGCCAGCACCAAAAACAGGGGCTCCTACAATGAGCAGTTCTTC. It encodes CASTKNRGSYNEQFF.

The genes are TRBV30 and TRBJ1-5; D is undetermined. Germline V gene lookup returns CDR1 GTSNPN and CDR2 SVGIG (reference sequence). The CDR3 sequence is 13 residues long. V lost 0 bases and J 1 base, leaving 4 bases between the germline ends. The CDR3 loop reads CAWSVQSNQPQHF. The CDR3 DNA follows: TGTGCCTGGAGTGTACAAAGCAATCAGCCCCAGCATTTT.

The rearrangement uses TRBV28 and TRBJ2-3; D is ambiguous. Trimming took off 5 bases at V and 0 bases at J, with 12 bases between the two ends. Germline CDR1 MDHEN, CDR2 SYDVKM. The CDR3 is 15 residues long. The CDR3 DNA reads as TGTGCCAGCAGTCCCGGGCTTCTCAGCACAGATACGCAGTATTTT. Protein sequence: CASSPGLLSTDTQYF.

CDR3 in amino acids: CASSDGRGLGYTF. Written as DNA, the CDR3 is TGTGCCAGCAGCGACGGGAGGGGGCTTGGCTACACCTTC. This sequence joins TRBV7-8 and TRBJ1-2; 7 bases agree with TRBD1. V shed 5 bases and J 7 bases; nucleotides not matched to a gene: 7. CDR1 is SGHVS, CDR2 FQNEAQ, per germline. This CDR3 contains 13 residues.

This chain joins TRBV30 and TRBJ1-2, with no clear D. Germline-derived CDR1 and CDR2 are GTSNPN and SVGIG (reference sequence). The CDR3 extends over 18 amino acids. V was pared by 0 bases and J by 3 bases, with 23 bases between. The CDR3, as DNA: TGTGCCTGGAGTGTACATTATCTCGTGTTAACGAGGGACTATGGCTACACCTTC. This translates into CAWSVHYLVLTRDYGYTF. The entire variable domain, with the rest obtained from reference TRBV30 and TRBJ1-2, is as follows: SQTIHQWPATLVQPVGSPLSLECTVEGTSNPNLYWYRQAAGRGLQLLFYSVGIGQISSEVPQNLSASRPQDRQFILSSKKLLLSDSGFYLCAWSVHYLVLTRDYGYTFGSGTRLTVV.

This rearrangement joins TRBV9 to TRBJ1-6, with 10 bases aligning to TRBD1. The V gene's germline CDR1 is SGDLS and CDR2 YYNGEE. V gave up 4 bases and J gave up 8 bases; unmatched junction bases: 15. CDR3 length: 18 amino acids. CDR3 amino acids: CASSPQPGQGFVHSPLHF. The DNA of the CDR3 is TGTGCCAGCAGCCCACAACCGGGACAGGGGTTCGTCCATTCACCCCTCCACTTT.

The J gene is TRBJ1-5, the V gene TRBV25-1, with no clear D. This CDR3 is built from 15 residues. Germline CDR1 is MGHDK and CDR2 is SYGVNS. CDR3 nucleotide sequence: TGTCACACTCCCGGTGTCACCCATAGCAATCAGCCCCAGCATTTT. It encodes CHTPGVTHSNQPQHF.

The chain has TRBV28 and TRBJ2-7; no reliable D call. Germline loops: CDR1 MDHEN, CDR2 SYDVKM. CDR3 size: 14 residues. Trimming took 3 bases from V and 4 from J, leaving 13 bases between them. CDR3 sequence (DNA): TGTGCCAGCAGTTTGAGTGGTATGTGGTACGAGCAGTACTTC. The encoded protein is CASSLSGMWYEQYF. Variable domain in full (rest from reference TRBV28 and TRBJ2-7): DVKVTQSSRYLVKRTGEKVFLECVQDMDHENMFWYRQDPGLGLRLIYFSYDVKMKEKGDIPEGYSVSREKKERFSLILESASTNQTSMYLCASSLSGMWYEQYFGPGTRLTVT.

The chain's CDR3 is CATSRDLSGGHGYTF. DNA for the CDR3: TGTGCCACCAGCAGAGATCTGTCAGGGGGCCATGGCTACACCTTC. The rearrangement joins TRBV15 to TRBJ1-2, with TRBD1 matching 8 bases. CDR3 length equals 15 residues. The J segment lost 6 bases and the V segment lost 0 bases, leaving 6 bases of the junction unmatched. The germline V gene encodes CDR1 LNHNV and CDR2 YYDKDF (reference sequence).

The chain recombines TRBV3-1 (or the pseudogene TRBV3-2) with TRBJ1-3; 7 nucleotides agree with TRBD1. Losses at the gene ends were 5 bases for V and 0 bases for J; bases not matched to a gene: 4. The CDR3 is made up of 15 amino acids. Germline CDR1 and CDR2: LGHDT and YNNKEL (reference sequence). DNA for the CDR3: TGTGCCAGCAGCTGGGCAGGGGGCTCTGGAAACACCATATATTTT. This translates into CASSWAGGSGNTIYF.